What follows are 15 T cell receptor beta chains derived from one specimen sequenced in a study of CD8 T cells in Susac syndrome. Reverse transcription of roughly 0.5 to 1 ug RNA was carried out with random hexamers. TCRdb called the immunoSEQ multiplex PCR reads again in MiXCR, with one record for every CDR3 protein. In the table there are 100,000 to 150,000 distinct CDR3 sequences, 90% to 95% of which are singletons. What was sequenced was CD8+ T cells from PBMCs. The receptor set was obtained from a human donor with Susac syndrome.

The chain joins TRBV12-3 or TRBV12-4 to TRBJ1-1; tentative D call: TRBD1 (5 bases). The CDR3 loop spans 15 amino acids. V lost 1 base and J lost 0, with 9 bases in between. CDR3 sequence (DNA): TGTGCCAGCAGTTTAGTAGGACACCTGAACACTGAAGCTTTCTTT. Translating gives CASSLVGHLNTEAFF.

This sequence joins TRBV4-3 and TRBJ1-1; TRBD1 is a possible D gene (5 bases). Trimming cost V 0 bases and J 5 bases, with 16 bases left between them. This CDR3 has 16 residues. The V gene's germline CDR1 is LGHNA and CDR2 YSLEER. CDR3: CASSQDPGGVRTEAFF. CDR3 bases: TGCGCCAGCAGCCAAGATCCCGGGGGGGTGAGAACTGAAGCTTTCTTT.

This clonotype was picked up a small number of times. CDR3 coding DNA: TGTGCCAGCAGCGTAGCCGGGGAGCTGTTTTTT. It codes for CASSVAGELFF. The rearrangement joins TRBV9 to TRBJ2-2, with D unresolved. Germline-derived CDR1 and CDR2 are SGDLS and YYNGEE. The V end lost 0 bases, the J end lost 6 bases, and 0 bases lay between the germline ends. This CDR3 has 11 residues.

The genes are TRBV12-3 or TRBV12-4 and TRBJ2-2; 7 bases are shared with TRBD2. This CDR3 has 16 amino acids. J gave up 6 bases and V 5 bases, and 12 bases lay outside the gene matches. CDR3 in DNA: TGTGCCAGCAGTGTACTCCCGGCGGGGGTTGCCGGGGAGCTGTTTTTT. The encoded protein is CASSVLPAGVAGELFF.

The chain is built from TRBV20-1 and TRBJ2-7, with 8 positions matching TRBD2. The CDR3 runs 13 residues. CDR1 and CDR2 from the germline V gene are DFQATT and SNEGSKA (reference sequence). The junction had 5 bases not matched to a gene; V was cut back by 6 bases and J by 1 base. The CDR3 here is CSAISGASYEQYF. In nucleotides, the CDR3 is TGCAGTGCGATTAGCGGGGCTTCCTACGAGCAGTACTTC.

V and J are TRBV4-1 and TRBJ2-7; 10 bases map to TRBD1. The V segment lost 3 bases and the J segment 4 bases; nucleotides outside the gene matches: 18. Germline lookup yields CDR1 MGHRA and CDR2 YSYEKL. There are 19 residues in the CDR3. The CDR3 protein is CASSHSTGGVAGALYEQYF. The DNA for the CDR3 is TGCGCCAGCAGCCACTCGACAGGGGGCGTAGCGGGCGCCCTGTACGAGCAGTACTTC.

The chain joins TRBV28 to TRBJ2-6; tentatively, D is TRBD1 (5 bases). Germline assignment: CDR1 MDHEN and CDR2 SYDVKM. The CDR3 has 19 residues. Trimming left V 5 bases short and J 0 bases short, with 20 bases between. CDR3 nucleotide sequence: TGTGCCAGCAGTCCCGAGTTTGATGATCAGGGCTCTGGGGCCAACGTCCTGACTTTC. Translated: CASSPEFDDQGSGANVLTF.

This clonotype was observed once. V gene TRBV29-1 combines with J gene TRBJ2-1; D is perhaps TRBD2 (5 bases). From germline, CDR1 is SQVTM and CDR2 ANQGSEA. The CDR3 is 14 amino acids. V lost 6 bases and J lost 4, with 16 bases in between. Here the CDR3 DNA reads TGCAGCGTCGAGACTACCGAGGGATACAATGAGCAGTTCTTC. Its translation is CSVETTEGYNEQFF.

The gene calls are TRBV28 and TRBJ1-3, with D hard to call. Germline CDR1 is MDHEN and CDR2 is SYDVKM. The CDR3 runs 8 residues. Here the CDR3 DNA reads TGTGAAGGAAACACCATATATTTT. It is translated as CEGNTIYF. Based on the CDR3 plus reference TRBV28 and TRBJ1-3, the full variable domain is DVKVTQSSRYLVKRTGEKVFLECVQDMDHENMFWYRQDPGLGLRLIYFSYDVKMKEKGDIPEGYSVSREKKERFSLILESASTNQTSMYLCEGNTIYFGEGSWLTVV.

The chain links TRBV30 to TRBJ2-1; D is uncertain. Germline CDR1 and CDR2: GTSNPN and SVGIG (reference sequence). The CDR3 loop spans 14 amino acids. Trimming took off 4 bases at V and 9 bases at J, with 19 bases between the two ends. CDR3 DNA: TGTGCCTGGACGTGGGGTCATGATGGAAGTGAGCAGTTCTTC. Protein sequence: CAWTWGHDGSEQFF.

The chain links TRBV19 to TRBJ1-2; D is perhaps TRBD1 (6 bases). The CDR3 is 14 residues long. V was pared by 6 bases and J by 2 bases, with 13 bases between. Germline assignment: CDR1 LNHDA and CDR2 SQIVND (reference sequence). The DNA for the CDR3 is TGTGCCAGTAGCGAAAACAGGGCAAACTATGGCTACACCTTC. Translated, it gives CASSENRANYGYTF. The whole variable domain, filled in from reference TRBV19 and TRBJ1-2, reads DGGITQSPKYLFRKEGQNVTLSCEQNLNHDAMYWYRQDPGQGLRLIYYSQIVNDFQKGDIAEGYSVSREKKESFPLTVTSAQKNPTAFYLCASSENRANYGYTFGSGTRLTVV.

Concerning this clonotype: Germline and junction disagree at one end, which may indicate a read error. This chain links TRBV7-7 with TRBJ2-3; perhaps TRBD1 as D (6 bases). The CDR3 runs 13 residues. Germline V gene data show CDR1 as SSHAT and CDR2 as FNYEAQ (reference sequence). The chain's CDR3 is CASSLEGADTQYF. The CDR3, as DNA: TGTGCTAGCAGCTTAGAGGGGGCAGATACGCAGTATTTT.

V usage is TRBV24-1 and J usage is TRBJ1-2; the D is unclear. Trimming removed 4 bases from V and 3 bases from J, with 14 bases in between. The length of the CDR3 is 15 residues. Germline values: CDR1 KGHDR, CDR2 SFDVKD. The CDR3 loop reads CATSDVKGLDYGYTF. The CDR3 coding sequence is TGTGCCACCAGTGACGTGAAAGGGCTTGACTATGGCTACACCTTC.

The chain recombines TRBV9 with TRBJ1-5; a weak D match, TRBD1 (5 bases). The CDR3 is made up of 13 amino acids. Germline V gives CDR1 SGDLS, CDR2 YYNGEE. Trimming left V 7 bases short and J 4 bases short, with 12 bases between. The CDR3 DNA reads TGTGCCAGCGGGGGGGGAGTAAATCAGCCCCAGCATTTT. This encodes CASGGGVNQPQHF.

This chain uses TRBV7-2 with TRBJ2-7; 8 nucleotides agree with TRBD2. The junction had 9 bases not matched to a gene; V was cut back by 6 bases and J by 2 bases. This CDR3 comprises 15 residues. Germline values: CDR1 SGHTA, CDR2 FQGNSA. The CDR3 nucleotides read TGTGCCAGCAGTCCGCAGAGCGGGAGTCCCTACGAGCAGTACTTC. This codes for CASSPQSGSPYEQYF.